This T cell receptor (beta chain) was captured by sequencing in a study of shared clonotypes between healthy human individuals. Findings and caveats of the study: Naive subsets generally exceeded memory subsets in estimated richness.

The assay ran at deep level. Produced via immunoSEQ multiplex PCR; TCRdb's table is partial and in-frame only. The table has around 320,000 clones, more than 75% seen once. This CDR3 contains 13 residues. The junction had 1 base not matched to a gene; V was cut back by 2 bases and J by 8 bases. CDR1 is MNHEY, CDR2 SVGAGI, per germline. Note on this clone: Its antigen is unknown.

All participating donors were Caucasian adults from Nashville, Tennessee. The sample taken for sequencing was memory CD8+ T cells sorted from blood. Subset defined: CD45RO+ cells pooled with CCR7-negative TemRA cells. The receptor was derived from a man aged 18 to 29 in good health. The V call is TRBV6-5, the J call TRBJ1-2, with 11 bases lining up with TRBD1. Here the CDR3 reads CASSYGQGAGYTF. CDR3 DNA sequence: TGTGCCAGCAGTTACGGACAGGGGGCAGGCTACACCTTC.